This TCR beta chain was captured in a study of T cells in Graves' hyperthyroidism and ophthalmopathy. General observations from the study: Most expanded thyroid clonotypes above 0.001 also appeared in blood.

Amplified TCR beta CDR3 regions came from RNA transcripts. The study used the HTBI primer set for a first-round RT-PCR of the TCR CDR3. TCRdb itself ran the multiplex PCR reads through MiXCR, one entry per CDR3 protein. Of 530,000 or so distinct CDR3 sequences listed, more than 15% are singletons. CDR3 length: 15 amino acids. Between the trimmed V and J ends, which lost 0 bases and 2 bases, there was a span of 10 bases. Germline V gene data show CDR1 as SGHRS and CDR2 as YFSETQ. A remark on this clonotype: Its antigen is not identified.

Criteria for exclusion of patients were uncontrolled infection, other autoimmune disease, pregnancy or lactation. Fresh peripheral blood, under 13 ml, yielded the PBMCs. The TCR was taken from a woman between 18 and 29 years old with Graves' ophthalmopathy. Sequencing was performed on blood. The chain is built from TRBV5-1 and TRBJ2-3; D unresolved. The CDR3 coding sequence is TGCGCCAGCAGCTTGGATCACGCGTTCACAGATACGCAGTATTTT. Residues: CASSLDHAFTDTQYF.